This TCR beta chain derives from a study of T cells after yellow fever vaccination. Study-wide findings and caveats: Weaker in magnitude, the secondary response showed a faster peak on day 5 versus 15. Repertoires obtained by FACS sorting could include abundant clonotypes that entered as contaminants from the bulk population.

On this clonotype: Antigen unknown.

Looked up from germline, CDR1 is SGHVS and CDR2 is FNYEAQ. The CDR3 runs 14 residues. Trimming removed 3 bases at V and 4 bases at J, with 10 bases between. It was through 5'RACE template switching that TCR cDNA was made, with a universal primer site and UMIs added. Each CDR3 protein is one row after TCRdb ran MiXCR on the 5' RACE reads. Among some 550,000 distinct CDR3 sequences listed, 19% were seen once. This chain connects TRBV7-6 to TRBJ2-1, with D possibly matching TRBD2 (5 bases). Source: PBMCs, taken 15 days after the yellow fever booster vaccination. This clonotype was sampled from a man younger than 40 who received the YFV17D yellow fever vaccine. The CDR3 reads CASSLGAFYNEQFF. CDR3 DNA sequence: TGTGCCAGCAGCTTGGGAGCCTTTTACAATGAGCAGTTCTTC.